The clone carrying this T cell receptor (beta chain) qualifies as medium-sized. The sample is drawn from a study of neurological immune-mediated disorders. cDNA synthesis was performed by 5'RACE with 10-nucleotide random UMIs. TCRdb re-called the 5' RACE reads with MiXCR, one entry per CDR3 protein. The table records under 35,000 distinct CDR3 sequences, roughly a quarter of them present only once. The CDR3 is 14 amino acids. Per germline, CDR1 MNHEY and CDR2 SVGEGT. Trimming at V came to 4 bases and at J to 3 bases, leaving 3 bases not matched to a gene. The sequence came from a man between 45 and 60 years old with HTLV-1-associated myelopathy (HAM/TSP). The sample taken for sequencing was CD4+ T cells from blood. The rearrangement links TRBV6-2 or TRBV6-3 to TRBJ1-5; TRBD1 aligns across 7 bases. Here the CDR3 DNA reads TGTGCCAGCAGTTTTCAGGGGGTCAATCAGCCCCAGCATTTT. As protein: CASSFQGVNQPQHF.